This paragraph covers one TCR beta chain sequence. The sample originates from a study of blood T cell repertoires in COVID-19. In the authors' workflow: Reference gene primer amplification yielded estimated nucleated cell counts. Some clones are missing from TCRdb's copy, which holds only in-frame ones; the method was immunoSEQ multiplex PCR. The DNA was the basis for D and trimming; V, J and clone size are from that table. This sample has some 80,000 clones, with about three quarters found just once. With 2 bases clipped from V and 6 bases from J, the junction kept 6 bases outside the gene matches. This CDR3 is built from 16 residues. Germline V gives CDR1 MNHEY, CDR2 SMNVEV (reference sequence).

The gene calls are TRBV27 and TRBJ2-2; 10 nucleotides match TRBD2. Sequencing used peripheral blood. The sequence was obtained from a woman aged 80 or over with active or convalescent COVID-19. CDR3 bases: TGTGCCAGCAGTTTAGAGCGGGGGGGTCCCCCCGGGGAGCTGTTTTTT. Protein product: CASSLERGGPPGELFF.